These T cell receptor beta chains were read from a single sample in a study of blood T cell repertoires in COVID-19. The data were produced by immunoSEQ multiplex PCR, yet TCRdb's version contains in-frame clones alone and is incomplete. The data show approximately 180,000 clones, with 88% seen just once and 3.5% to 4.5% held by the top ten. What was sequenced was peripheral blood. The receptor set was obtained from a human donor in a cohort sampled during active COVID-19. Both conserved end residues are part of each CDR3. D genes are given only for firm matches. The size field is filled for only some rows; it gives once, few, many or a size class.

J gene: TRBJ1-5; V gene: TRBV21-1; clone size: -; D gene: -; CDR3 DNA: TGTGCCAGCAGCAAAACGGTTAGGAGGGATAGCAATCAGCCCCAGCATTTT; CDR3 protein: CASSKTVRRDSNQPQHF
J gene: TRBJ1-3; V gene: TRBV10-1; clone size: -; D gene: -; CDR3 DNA: TGCGCCAGCAGTGAACACACCTCTGGAAACACCATATATTTT; CDR3 protein: CASSEHTSGNTIYF
J gene: TRBJ1-5; V gene: TRBV9; clone size: few; D gene: -; CDR3 DNA: TGTGCCAGCAGCGTAGGTCCAGGGGATCAGCCCCAGCATTTT; CDR3 protein: CASSVGPGDQPQHF
J gene: TRBJ2-2; V gene: TRBV6-5; clone size: -; D gene: -; CDR3 DNA: TGTGCCAGCAGCATAAGGGGGGGGAACACCGGGGAGCTGTTTTTT; CDR3 protein: CASSIRGGNTGELFF
J gene: TRBJ1-5; V gene: TRBV6-2/TRBV6-3; clone size: few; D gene: TRBD1; CDR3 DNA: TGTGCCAGCAGCTCAGGACAGGCCAATCAGCCCCAGCATTTT; CDR3 protein: CASSSGQANQPQHF
J gene: TRBJ2-3; V gene: TRBV5-4; clone size: -; D gene: TRBD2; CDR3 DNA: TGTGCCAGCAGCTTGGGACTAGCGGGACAGTCTACGCAGTATTTT; CDR3 protein: CASSLGLAGQSTQYF
J gene: TRBJ2-7; V gene: TRBV7-2; clone size: -; D gene: -; CDR3 DNA: TGTGCCAGCAGCTTAGGAACACACTCCTACGAGCAGTACTTC; CDR3 protein: CASSLGTHSYEQYF
J gene: TRBJ1-6; V gene: TRBV2; clone size: -; D gene: TRBD1; CDR3 DNA: TGTGCCAGCAGTGCCGGGACAGTTAATTCACCCCTCCACTTT; CDR3 protein: CASSAGTVNSPLHF
J gene: TRBJ1-2; V gene: TRBV6-5; clone size: -; D gene: -; CDR3 DNA: TGTGCCAGCAGTCCCCACGGGGGGGACTATGGCTACACCTTC; CDR3 protein: CASSPHGGDYGYTF
J gene: TRBJ1-1; V gene: TRBV5-1; clone size: -; D gene: -; CDR3 DNA: TGCGCCAGCAGCTTGGGGGGGACTCCCACTGAAGCTTTCTTT; CDR3 protein: CASSLGGTPTEAFF
J gene: TRBJ1-2; V gene: TRBV9; clone size: -; D gene: -; CDR3 DNA: TGTGCCAGCAGCGTAGAAGAGGGGGGGTATGGCTACACCTTC; CDR3 protein: CASSVEEGGYGYTF
J gene: TRBJ2-5; V gene: TRBV28; clone size: -; D gene: TRBD2; CDR3 DNA: TGTGCCAGCAGGCCTAGCGGGAGGGCCGTGGGGGAGACCCAGTACTTC; CDR3 protein: CASRPSGRAVGETQYF
J gene: TRBJ1-5; V gene: TRBV3-1/TRBV3-2; clone size: -; D gene: -; CDR3 DNA: TGTGCCAGCAGCCCGAGTGGTCGGGGATCGCGCAATCAGCCCCAGCATTTT; CDR3 protein: CASSPSGRGSRNQPQHF
J gene: TRBJ2-1; V gene: TRBV27; clone size: -; D gene: -; CDR3 DNA: TGTGCCAGCAGATTAGACAGTGGCCGTGAGCAGTTCTTC; CDR3 protein: CASRLDSGREQFF
J gene: TRBJ1-3; V gene: TRBV7-6; clone size: -; D gene: -; CDR3 DNA: TGTGCCAGCAGCCCCCAGACAGCCAGCTCTGGAAACACCATATATTTT; CDR3 protein: CASSPQTASSGNTIYF
J gene: TRBJ1-1; V gene: TRBV19; clone size: -; D gene: TRBD1; CDR3 DNA: TGTGCCAGTAGCGATACGACAGGGGCGGGCGCTGAAGCTTTCTTT; CDR3 protein: CASSDTTGAGAEAFF